This entry features one T cell receptor beta chain sequence. Its antigen is not known. This sample stems from a study of T cells in tuberculosis. Clones were read by immunoSEQ multiplex PCR, and TCRdb kept only the in-frame ones, dropping some. The sample has tens of thousands of clones; about 95% are singletons. Study outcomes and limitations: Active tuberculosis TCR-alpha repertoires lay closer to GMM-specific TCRs than IGRA-negative controls, suggesting clonal expansion.

V lost 3 bases to trimming and J lost 8 bases; unmatched junction nucleotides: 10. From germline, CDR1 is WSHSY and CDR2 SAAADI. The CDR3 has 14 residues. The receptor's source is a donor aged 10 to 29 with latent tuberculosis or without tuberculosis infection. Sequencing was performed on PBMCs. The chain recombines TRBV10-2 with TRBJ2-7; 7 bases are a match to TRBD1. Written as DNA, the CDR3 is TGCGCCAGCAGTGAAGGCCAGGGGGTCAGGAAGCAGTACTTC. Amino acid sequence: CASSEGQGVRKQYF.